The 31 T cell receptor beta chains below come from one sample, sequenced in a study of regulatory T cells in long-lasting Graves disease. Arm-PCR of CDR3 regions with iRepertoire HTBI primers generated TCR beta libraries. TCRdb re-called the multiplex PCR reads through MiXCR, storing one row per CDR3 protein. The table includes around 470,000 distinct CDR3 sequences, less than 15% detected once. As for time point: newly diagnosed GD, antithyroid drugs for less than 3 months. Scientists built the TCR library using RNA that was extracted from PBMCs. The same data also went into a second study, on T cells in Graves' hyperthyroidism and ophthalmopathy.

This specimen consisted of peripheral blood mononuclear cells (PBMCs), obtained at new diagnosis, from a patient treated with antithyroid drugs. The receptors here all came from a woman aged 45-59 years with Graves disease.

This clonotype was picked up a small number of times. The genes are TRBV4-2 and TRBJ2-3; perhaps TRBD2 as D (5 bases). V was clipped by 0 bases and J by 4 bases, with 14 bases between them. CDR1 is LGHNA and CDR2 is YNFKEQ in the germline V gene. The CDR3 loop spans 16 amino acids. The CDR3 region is CASSQEGSFRADTQYF. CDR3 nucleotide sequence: TGTGCCAGCAGCCAAGAGGGGAGCTTCCGAGCAGATACGCAGTATTTT.

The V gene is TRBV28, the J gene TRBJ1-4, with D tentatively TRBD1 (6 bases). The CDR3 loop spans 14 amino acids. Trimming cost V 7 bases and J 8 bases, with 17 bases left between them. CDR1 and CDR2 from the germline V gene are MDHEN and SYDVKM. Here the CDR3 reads CASNGGQGPEKLFF. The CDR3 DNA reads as TGTGCCAGCAACGGGGGGCAGGGCCCCGAAAAACTGTTTTTT. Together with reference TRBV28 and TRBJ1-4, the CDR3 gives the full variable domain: DVKVTQSSRYLVKRTGEKVFLECVQDMDHENMFWYRQDPGLGLRLIYFSYDVKMKEKGDIPEGYSVSREKKERFSLILESASTNQTSMYLCASNGGQGPEKLFFGSGTQLSVL.

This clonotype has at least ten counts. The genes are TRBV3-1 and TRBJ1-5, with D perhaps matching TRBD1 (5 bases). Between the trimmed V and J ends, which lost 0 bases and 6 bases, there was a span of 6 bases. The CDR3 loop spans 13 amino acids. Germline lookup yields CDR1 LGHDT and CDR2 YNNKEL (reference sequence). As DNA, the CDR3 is TGTGCCAGCAGCCAAGAGGGGGGTCAGCCCCAGCATTTT. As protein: CASSQEGGQPQHF.

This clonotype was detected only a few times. The CDR3 DNA is TGTGCCTGGAGAAAGAATAGCAATCAGCCCCAGCATTTT. Amino acids: CAWRKNSNQPQHF. The chain uses TRBV30 and TRBJ1-5; D remains ambiguous. This CDR3 spans 13 amino acids. With 3 bases removed from V and 0 bases from J, the gap between germline ends came to 6 bases. The germline CDR1 and CDR2 sequences are GTSNPN and SVGIG (reference sequence).

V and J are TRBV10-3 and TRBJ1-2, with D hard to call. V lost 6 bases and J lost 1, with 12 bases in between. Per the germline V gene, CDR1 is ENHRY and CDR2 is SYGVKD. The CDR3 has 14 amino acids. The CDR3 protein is CAISEGAFNYGYTF. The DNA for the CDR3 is TGTGCCATCAGCGAGGGAGCCTTTAACTATGGCTACACCTTC.

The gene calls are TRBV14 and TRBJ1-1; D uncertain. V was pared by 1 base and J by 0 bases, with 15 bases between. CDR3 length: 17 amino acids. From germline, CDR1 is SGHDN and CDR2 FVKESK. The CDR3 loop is CASSQGLKDLMNTEAFF. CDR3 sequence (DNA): TGTGCCAGCAGCCAAGGTTTAAAGGATCTGATGAACACTGAAGCTTTCTTT. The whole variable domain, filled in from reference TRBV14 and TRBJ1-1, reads EAGVTQFPSHSVIEKGQTVTLRCDPISGHDNLYWYRRVMGKEIKFLLHFVKESKQDESGMPNNRFLAERTGGTYSTLKVQPAELEDSGVYFCASSQGLKDLMNTEAFFGQGTRLTVV.

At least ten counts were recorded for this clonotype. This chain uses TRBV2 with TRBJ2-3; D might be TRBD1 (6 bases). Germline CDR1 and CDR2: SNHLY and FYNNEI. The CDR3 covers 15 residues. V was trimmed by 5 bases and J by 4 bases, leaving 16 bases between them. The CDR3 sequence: CASSRDTPLADTQYF. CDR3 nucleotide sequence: TGTGCCAGCAGTAGGGACACCCCCCTCGCAGATACGCAGTATTTT.

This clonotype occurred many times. The CDR3 loop reads CASSSGLAGAGEQYF. The CDR3 DNA sequence: TGTGCCAGCAGCTCGGGACTAGCGGGAGCGGGCGAGCAGTACTTC. The gene calls are TRBV7-9 and TRBJ2-7, with 14 bases that match TRBD2. CDR3 length equals 15 residues. Losses at the gene ends were 4 bases for V and 6 bases for J; bases not matched to a gene: 5. Germline V gene data show CDR1 as SEHNR and CDR2 as FQNEAQ (reference sequence). Using reference TRBV7-9 and TRBJ2-7 for the parts outside the CDR3, the full variable domain is DTGVSQNPRHKITKRGQNVTFRCDPISEHNRLYWYRQTLGQGPEFLTYFQNEAQLEKSRLLSDRFSAERPKGSFSTLEIQRTEQGDSAMYLCASSSGLAGAGEQYFGPGTRLTVT.

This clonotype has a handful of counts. The CDR3 DNA reads as TGTGCCAGCAGCGTCGACAACTATAATGAAAAACTGTTTTTT. Translated: CASSVDNYNEKLFF. V usage is TRBV9 and J usage is TRBJ1-4; D ambiguous. Germline V lookup: CDR1 SGDLS, CDR2 YYNGEE. The CDR3 spans 14 residues. Trimming cost V 2 bases and J 4 bases, with 9 bases left between them.

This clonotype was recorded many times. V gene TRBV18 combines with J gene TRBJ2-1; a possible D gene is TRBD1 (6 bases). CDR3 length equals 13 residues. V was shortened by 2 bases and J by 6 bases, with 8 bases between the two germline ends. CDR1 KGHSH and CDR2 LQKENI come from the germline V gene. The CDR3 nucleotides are TGTGCCAGCTCACCAGTACAGGGCAATGAGCAGTTCTTC. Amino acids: CASSPVQGNEQFF.

CDR3 nucleotide sequence: TGTGCCAGCACTGGGACAGGGAATATGAACACTGAAGCTTTCTTT. Encoded protein: CASTGTGNMNTEAFF. The V gene is TRBV6-1, the J gene TRBJ1-1; 9 bases are shared with TRBD1. The germline V gene has CDR1 MNHNS and CDR2 SASEGT. V shed 7 bases and J 0 bases; nucleotides not matched to a gene: 6. The CDR3 is 15 amino acids.

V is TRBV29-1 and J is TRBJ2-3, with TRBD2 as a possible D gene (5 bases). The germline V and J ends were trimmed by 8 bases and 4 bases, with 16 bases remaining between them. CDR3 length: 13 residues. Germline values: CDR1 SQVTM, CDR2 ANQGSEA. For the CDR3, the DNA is TGCAGCATCCGACTCAGCGGCCCAGATACGCAGTATTTT. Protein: CSIRLSGPDTQYF.

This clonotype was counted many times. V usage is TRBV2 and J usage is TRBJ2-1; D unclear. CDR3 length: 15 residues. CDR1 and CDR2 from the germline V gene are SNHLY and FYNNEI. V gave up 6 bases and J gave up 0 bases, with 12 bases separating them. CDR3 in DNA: TGTGCCAGCAGGGCGGTACAGAGCTCCTACAATGAGCAGTTCTTC. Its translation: CASRAVQSSYNEQFF.

CDR3 sequence: CASNRDRGYGYTF. CDR3 DNA: TGTGCCAGCAACCGGGACAGGGGTTATGGCTACACCTTC. The rearrangement uses TRBV19 and TRBJ1-2; 10 bases line up with TRBD1. CDR3 length: 13 amino acids. V dropped 9 bases and J dropped 5; count of bases not matched to a gene: 6. In germline, CDR1 is LNHDA, CDR2 SQIVND (reference sequence).

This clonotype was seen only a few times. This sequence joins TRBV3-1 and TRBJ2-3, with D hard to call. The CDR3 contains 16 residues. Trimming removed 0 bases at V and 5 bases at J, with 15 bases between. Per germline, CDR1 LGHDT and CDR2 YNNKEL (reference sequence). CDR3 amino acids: CASSQELGRFIDTQYF. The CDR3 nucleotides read TGTGCCAGCAGCCAAGAACTCGGACGCTTTATAGATACGCAGTATTTT.

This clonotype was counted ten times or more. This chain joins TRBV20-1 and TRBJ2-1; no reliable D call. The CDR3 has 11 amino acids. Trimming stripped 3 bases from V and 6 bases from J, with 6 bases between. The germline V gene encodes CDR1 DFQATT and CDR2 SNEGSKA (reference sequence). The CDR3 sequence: CSASRANEQFF. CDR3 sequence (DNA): TGCAGTGCTAGTCGGGCCAATGAGCAGTTCTTC.

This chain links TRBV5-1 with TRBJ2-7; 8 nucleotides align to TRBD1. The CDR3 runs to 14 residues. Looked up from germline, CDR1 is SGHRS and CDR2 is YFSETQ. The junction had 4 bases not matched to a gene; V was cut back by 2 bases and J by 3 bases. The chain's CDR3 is CASSFQGADYEQYF. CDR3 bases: TGCGCCAGCAGCTTCCAGGGGGCGGACTACGAGCAGTACTTC.

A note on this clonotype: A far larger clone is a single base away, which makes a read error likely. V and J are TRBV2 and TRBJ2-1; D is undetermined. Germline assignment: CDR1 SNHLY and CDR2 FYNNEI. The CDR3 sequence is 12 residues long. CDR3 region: CASSLRPNGQFF. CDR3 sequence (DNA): TGTGCCAGCAGCCTAAGGCCTAATGGGCAGTTCTTC.

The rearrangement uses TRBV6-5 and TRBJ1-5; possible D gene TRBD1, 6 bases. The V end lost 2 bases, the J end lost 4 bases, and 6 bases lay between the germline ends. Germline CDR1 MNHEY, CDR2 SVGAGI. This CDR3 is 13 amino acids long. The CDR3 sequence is CASSYQGNQPQHF. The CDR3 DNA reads TGTGCCAGCAGTTACCAGGGGAATCAGCCCCAGCATTTT.

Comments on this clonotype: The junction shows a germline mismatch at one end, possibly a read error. CDR3: CSSSQTGEYNEQFF. The CDR3 DNA is TGTTCCAGCAGCCAAACGGGAGAGTACAATGAGCAGTTCTTC. The chain employs TRBV3-1 and TRBJ2-1; a weak D match, TRBD2 (6 bases). The CDR3 length is 14 residues. From germline, CDR1 is LGHDT and CDR2 YNNKEL (reference sequence).

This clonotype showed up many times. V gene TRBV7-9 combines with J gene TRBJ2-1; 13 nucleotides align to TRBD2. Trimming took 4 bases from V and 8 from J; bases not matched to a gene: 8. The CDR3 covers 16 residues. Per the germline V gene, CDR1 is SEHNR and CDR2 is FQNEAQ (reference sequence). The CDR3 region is CASSSRTSGSTHEQFF. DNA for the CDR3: TGTGCCAGCAGCTCCAGGACTAGCGGGAGTACCCATGAGCAGTTCTTC.

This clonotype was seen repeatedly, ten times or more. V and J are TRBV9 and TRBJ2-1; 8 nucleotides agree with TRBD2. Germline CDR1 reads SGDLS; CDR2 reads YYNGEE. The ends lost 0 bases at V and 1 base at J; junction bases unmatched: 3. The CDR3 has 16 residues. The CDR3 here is CASSVAGGGSYNEQFF. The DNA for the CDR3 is TGTGCCAGCAGCGTAGCTGGCGGGGGGTCCTACAATGAGCAGTTCTTC.

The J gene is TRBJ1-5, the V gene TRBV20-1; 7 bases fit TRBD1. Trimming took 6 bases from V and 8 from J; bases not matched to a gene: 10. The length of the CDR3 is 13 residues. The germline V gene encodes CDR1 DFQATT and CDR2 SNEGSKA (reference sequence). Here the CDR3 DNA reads TGCAGTGCGGAGGGGGGAGGGGGCAAGCCCCAGCATTTT. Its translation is CSAEGGGGKPQHF.

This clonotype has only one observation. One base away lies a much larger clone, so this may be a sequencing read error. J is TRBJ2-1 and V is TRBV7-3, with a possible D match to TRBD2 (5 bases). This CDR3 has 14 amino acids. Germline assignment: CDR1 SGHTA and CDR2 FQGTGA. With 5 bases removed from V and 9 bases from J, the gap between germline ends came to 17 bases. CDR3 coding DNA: TGTGCCAGCAGCCGGACCGATGGTGAGGGTGAGCAGTTCTTC. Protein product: CASSRTDGEGEQFF.

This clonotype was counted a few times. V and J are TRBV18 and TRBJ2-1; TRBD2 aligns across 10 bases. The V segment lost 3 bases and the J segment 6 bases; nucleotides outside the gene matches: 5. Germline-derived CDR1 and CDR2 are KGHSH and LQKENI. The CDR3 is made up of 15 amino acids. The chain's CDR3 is CASSPSSGRANEQFF. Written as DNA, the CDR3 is TGTGCCAGCTCACCCTCTAGCGGGAGAGCCAATGAGCAGTTCTTC.

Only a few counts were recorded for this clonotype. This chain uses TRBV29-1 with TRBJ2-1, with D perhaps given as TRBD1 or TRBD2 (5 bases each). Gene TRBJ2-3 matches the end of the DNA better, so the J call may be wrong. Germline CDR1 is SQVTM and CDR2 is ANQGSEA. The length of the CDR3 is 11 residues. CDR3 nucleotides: TGCAGCGTTAGGGACGGCCTCATGCAGTATTTT. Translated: CSVRDGLMQYF.

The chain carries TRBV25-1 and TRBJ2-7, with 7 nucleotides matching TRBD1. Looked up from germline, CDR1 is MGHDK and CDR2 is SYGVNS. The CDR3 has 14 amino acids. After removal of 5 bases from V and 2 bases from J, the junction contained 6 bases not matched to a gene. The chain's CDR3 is CASSPTGYPYEQYF. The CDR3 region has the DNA TGTGCCAGCAGTCCGACAGGGTATCCCTACGAGCAGTACTTC.

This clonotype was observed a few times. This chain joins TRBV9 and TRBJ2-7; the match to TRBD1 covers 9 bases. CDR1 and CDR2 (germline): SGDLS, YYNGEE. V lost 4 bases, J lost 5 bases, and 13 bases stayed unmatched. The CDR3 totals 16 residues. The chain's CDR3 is CASSPTPGQGTDEQYF. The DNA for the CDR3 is TGTGCCAGCAGCCCCACACCGGGACAGGGTACCGACGAGCAGTACTTC.

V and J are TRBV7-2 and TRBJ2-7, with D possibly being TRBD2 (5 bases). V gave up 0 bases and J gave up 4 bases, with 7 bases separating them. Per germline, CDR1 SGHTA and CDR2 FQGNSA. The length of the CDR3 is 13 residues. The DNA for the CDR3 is TGTGCCAGCAGCTTAGCGTGGAGGTACGAGCAGTACTTC. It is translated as CASSLAWRYEQYF. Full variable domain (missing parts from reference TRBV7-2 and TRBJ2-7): GAGVSQSPSNKVTEKGKDVELRCDPISGHTALYWYRQSLGQGLEFLIYFQGNSAPDKSGLPSDRFSAERTGGSVSTLTIQRTQQEDSAVYLCASSLAWRYEQYFGPGTRLTVT.

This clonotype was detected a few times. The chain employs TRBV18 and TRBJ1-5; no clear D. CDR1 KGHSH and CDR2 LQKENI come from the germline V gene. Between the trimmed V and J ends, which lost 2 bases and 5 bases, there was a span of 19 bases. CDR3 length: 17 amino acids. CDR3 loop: CASSPNSPDVRDQPQHF. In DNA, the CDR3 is TGTGCCAGCTCACCAAATTCCCCGGACGTGAGGGATCAGCCCCAGCATTTT.

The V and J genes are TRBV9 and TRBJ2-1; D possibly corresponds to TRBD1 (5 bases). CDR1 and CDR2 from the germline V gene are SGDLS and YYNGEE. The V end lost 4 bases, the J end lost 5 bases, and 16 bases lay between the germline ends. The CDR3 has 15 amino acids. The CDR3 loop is CASSLVQGFNNEQFF. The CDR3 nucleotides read TGTGCCAGCAGCCTAGTTCAGGGTTTCAACAATGAGCAGTTCTTC.